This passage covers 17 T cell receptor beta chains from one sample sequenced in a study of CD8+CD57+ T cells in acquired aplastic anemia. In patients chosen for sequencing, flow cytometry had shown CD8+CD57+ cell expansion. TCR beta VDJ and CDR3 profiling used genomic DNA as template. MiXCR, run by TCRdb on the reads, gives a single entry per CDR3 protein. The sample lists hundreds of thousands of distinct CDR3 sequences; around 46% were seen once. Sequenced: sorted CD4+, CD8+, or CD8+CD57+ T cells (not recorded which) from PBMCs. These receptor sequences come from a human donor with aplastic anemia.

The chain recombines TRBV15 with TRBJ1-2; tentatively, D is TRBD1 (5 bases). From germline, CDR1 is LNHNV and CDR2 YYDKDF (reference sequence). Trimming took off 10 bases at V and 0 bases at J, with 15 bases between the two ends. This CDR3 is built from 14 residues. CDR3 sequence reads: CASGFQGANYGYTF. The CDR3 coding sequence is TGTGCCAGCGGCTTTCAGGGAGCTAACTATGGCTACACCTTC.

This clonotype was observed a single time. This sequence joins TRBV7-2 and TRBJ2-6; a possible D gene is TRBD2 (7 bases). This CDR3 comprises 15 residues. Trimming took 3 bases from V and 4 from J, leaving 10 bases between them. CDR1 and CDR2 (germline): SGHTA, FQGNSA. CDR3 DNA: TGTGCCAGCAGCTTCCGGGGGGCCGGGGCCAACGTCCTGACTTTC. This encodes CASSFRGAGANVLTF.

CDR3 sequence reads: CAARGPSSYNSPLHF. In nucleotides, the CDR3 is TGTGCCGCAAGAGGGCCCAGCTCCTATAATTCACCCCTCCACTTT. This rearrangement joins TRBV28 to TRBJ1-6; no clear D. The CDR3 spans 15 residues. V was cut by 11 bases and J by 0 bases, with 14 bases left in between. Germline V gene sequence: CDR1 MDHEN, CDR2 SYDVKM.

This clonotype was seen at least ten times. The CDR3, as DNA: TGTGCCAGCAGCGGGCCGTACAATGAGCAGTTCTTC. It translates to CASSGPYNEQFF. The genes are TRBV9 and TRBJ2-1; D ambiguous. V lost 3 bases and J 4 bases, leaving 5 bases between the germline ends. Looked up from germline, CDR1 is SGDLS and CDR2 is YYNGEE. This CDR3 contains 12 residues.

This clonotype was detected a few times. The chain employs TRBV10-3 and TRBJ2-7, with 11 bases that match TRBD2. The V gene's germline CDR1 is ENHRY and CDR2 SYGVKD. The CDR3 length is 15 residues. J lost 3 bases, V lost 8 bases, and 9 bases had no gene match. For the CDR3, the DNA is TGTGCCATCGCTGCCTCACTAGCGGGAGACTACGAGCAGTACTTC. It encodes CAIAASLAGDYEQYF.

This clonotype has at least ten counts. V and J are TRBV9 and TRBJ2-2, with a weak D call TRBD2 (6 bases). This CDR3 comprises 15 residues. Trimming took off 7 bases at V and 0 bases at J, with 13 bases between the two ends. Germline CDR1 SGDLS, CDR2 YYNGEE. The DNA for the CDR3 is TGTGCCAGCGGAGGGACCGACTCGAACACCGGGGAGCTGTTTTTT. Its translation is CASGGTDSNTGELFF.

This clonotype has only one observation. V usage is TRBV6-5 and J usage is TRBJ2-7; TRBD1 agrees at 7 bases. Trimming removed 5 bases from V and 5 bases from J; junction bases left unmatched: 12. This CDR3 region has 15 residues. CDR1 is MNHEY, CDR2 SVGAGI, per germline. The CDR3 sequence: CASSESPTGMDEQYF. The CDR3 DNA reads TGTGCCAGCAGTGAGTCTCCGACAGGGATGGACGAGCAGTACTTC.

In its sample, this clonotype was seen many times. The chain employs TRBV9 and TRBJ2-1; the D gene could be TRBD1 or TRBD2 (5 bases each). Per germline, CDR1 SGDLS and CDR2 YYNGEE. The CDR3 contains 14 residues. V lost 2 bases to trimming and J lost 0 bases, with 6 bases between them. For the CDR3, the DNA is TGTGCCAGCAGCGTTGGGGGCTCCTACAATGAGCAGTTCTTC. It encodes CASSVGGSYNEQFF.

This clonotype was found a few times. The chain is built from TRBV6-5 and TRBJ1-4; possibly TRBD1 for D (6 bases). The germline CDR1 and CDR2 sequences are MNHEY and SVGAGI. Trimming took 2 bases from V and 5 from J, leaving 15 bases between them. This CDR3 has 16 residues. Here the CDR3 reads CASSYPEIGGNEKLFF. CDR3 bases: TGTGCCAGCAGTTACCCGGAGATAGGGGGGAATGAAAAACTGTTTTTT.

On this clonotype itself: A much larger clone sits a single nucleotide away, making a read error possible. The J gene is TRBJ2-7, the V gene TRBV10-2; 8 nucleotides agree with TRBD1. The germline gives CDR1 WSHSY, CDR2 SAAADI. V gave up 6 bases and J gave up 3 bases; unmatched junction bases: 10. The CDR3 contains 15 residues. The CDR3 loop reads CASRGDRDRLYEQYF. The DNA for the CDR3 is TGCGCCAGCAGAGGTGACCGGGACAGGCTCTACGAGCAGTACTTC.

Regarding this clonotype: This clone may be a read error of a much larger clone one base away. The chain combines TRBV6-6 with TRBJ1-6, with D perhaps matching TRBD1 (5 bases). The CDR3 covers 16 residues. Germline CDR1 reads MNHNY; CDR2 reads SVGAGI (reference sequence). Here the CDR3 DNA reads TGTGCCAGCACCGAACGGGGGAGCTCCTATAATTCACCCCTCCGCTTT. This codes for CASTERGSSYNSPLRF.

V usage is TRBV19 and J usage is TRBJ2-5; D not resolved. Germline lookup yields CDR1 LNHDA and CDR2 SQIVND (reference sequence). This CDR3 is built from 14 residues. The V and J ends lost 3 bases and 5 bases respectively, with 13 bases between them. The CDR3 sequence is CASSIGGTSETQYF. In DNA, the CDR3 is TGTGCCAGTAGTATTGGTGGAACGAGCGAGACCCAGTACTTC.

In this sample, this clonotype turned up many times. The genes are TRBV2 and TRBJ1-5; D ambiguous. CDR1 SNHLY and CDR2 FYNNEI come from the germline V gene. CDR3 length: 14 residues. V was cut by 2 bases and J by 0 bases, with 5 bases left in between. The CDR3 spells CASSESYSNQPQHF. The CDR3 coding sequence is TGTGCCAGCAGTGAATCGTATAGCAATCAGCCCCAGCATTTT.

CDR3 sequence (DNA): TGTGCCAGCAGTGATTTGGGCACAGATACGCAGTATTTT. Protein product: CASSDLGTDTQYF. The rearrangement links TRBV25-1 to TRBJ2-3; D is unclear. The CDR3 sequence is 13 residues long. The V and J ends lost 3 bases and 1 base respectively, with 5 bases between them. The germline gives CDR1 MGHDK, CDR2 SYGVNS.

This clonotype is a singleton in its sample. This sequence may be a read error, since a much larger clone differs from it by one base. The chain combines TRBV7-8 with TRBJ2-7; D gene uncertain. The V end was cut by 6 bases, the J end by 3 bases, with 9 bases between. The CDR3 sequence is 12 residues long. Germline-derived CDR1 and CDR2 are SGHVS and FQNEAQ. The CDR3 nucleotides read TGTGCCAGCAGTAGTCACGGCTACGAGCAGTACTTC. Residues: CASSSHGYEQYF.

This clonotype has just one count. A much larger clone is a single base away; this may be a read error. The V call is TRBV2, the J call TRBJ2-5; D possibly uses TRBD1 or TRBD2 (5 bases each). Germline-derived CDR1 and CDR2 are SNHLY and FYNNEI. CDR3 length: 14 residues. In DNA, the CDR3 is TGTGCCAGCACCGTTAAATCGGGGCTCGAGACCCGGTACTTC. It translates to CASTVKSGLETRYF.

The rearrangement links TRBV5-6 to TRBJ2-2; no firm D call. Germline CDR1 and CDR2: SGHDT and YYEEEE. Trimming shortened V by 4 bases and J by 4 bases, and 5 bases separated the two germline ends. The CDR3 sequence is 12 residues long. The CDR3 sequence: CASSPSTGELFF. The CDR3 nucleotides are TGTGCCAGCAGCCCGAGCACCGGGGAGCTGTTTTTT.